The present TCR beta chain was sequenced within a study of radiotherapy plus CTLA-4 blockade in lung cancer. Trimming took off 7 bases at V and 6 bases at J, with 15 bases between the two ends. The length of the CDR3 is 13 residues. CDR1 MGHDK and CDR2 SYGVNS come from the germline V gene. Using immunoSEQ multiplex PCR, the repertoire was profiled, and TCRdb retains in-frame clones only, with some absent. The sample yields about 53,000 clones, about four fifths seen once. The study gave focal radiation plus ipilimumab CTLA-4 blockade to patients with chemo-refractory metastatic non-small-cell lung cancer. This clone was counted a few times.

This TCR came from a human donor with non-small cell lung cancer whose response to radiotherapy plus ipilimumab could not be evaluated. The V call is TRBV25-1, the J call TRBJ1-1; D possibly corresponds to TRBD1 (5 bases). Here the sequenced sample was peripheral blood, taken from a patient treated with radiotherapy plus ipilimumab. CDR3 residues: CASTAGGRSEAFF. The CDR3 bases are TGTGCCAGCACAGCGGGGGGGAGGTCTGAAGCTTTCTTT. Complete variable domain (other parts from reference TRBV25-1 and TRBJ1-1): EADIYQTPRYLVIGTGKKITLECSQTMGHDKMYWYQQDPGMELHLIHYSYGVNSTEKGDLSSESTVSRIRTEHFPLTLESARPSHTSQYLCASTAGGRSEAFFGQGTRLTVV.